This is a list of T cell receptor beta chains from one sample in a study of a mutant IDH1 vaccine in newly diagnosed glioma. TCRdb's table, derived via immunoSEQ multiplex PCR, lists solely in-frame clones and lacks some. The sample yields approximately 70,000 clones, 79% seen once. Sample: PBMCs, taken from a glioma patient treated with radiotherapy, temozolomide or both. These receptors originate from a man in his forties or fifties with glioma. Both conserved end residues are part of each CDR3. Each record gives: V gene, CDR3 protein.

>TRBV9
CASSLRGGATGELFF
>TRBV19
CASSSGTGQRGYTF
>TRBV4-1
CASSPRGVGQGFYEQYF
>TRBV5-4
CASSLGISGSTGNTIYF
>TRBV7-3
CASSSTRNTEAFF
>TRBV5-1
CASSLAGRGTGELFF
>TRBV6-6
CASSYERGTQQPQHF
>TRBV15
CATASTLQESTDTQYF
>TRBV6-1
CASKALQSGELFF
>TRBV7-2
CASSLDQGRGNEQFF
>TRBV4-3
CASSQESGDYNEQFF
>TRBV6-5
CASMAGDTTQEYF
>TRBV6-5
CASTYRDGNTIYF
>TRBV11-3
CASSFGAGAGGEAFF
>TRBV6-1
CASIQGGYGQPQHF
>TRBV19
CASSKPGSTDTQYF
>TRBV4-2
CASSQDRAYEQYF
>TRBV4-2
CASSQQDSNQPQHF
>TRBV7-2
CASSPNGGDTEAFF
>TRBV29-1
CSVGRYPLLGNQPQHF
>TRBV4-1
CASSQPTGFNEKLFF
>TRBV5-1
CASTGQDGTDTQYF
>TRBV4-2
CASSQDKWSGQPQHF
>TRBV7-2
CASSQSGQGVYSNQPQHF
>TRBV18
CASSFPMATNTGELFF
>TRBV14
CASSQGKDSWGKTQYF
>TRBV6-6
CASSPPPQGYTF
>TRBV7-2
CASSSPGQRTGSGNTIYF
>TRBV5-1
CASSLARDGYTF
>TRBV27
CASSYWGTGRVTEAFF
>TRBV11-2
CASSPFNLGSTEAFF
>TRBV6-1
CASSGGTRTYEQYF
>TRBV14
CASSVRAAPQETQYF